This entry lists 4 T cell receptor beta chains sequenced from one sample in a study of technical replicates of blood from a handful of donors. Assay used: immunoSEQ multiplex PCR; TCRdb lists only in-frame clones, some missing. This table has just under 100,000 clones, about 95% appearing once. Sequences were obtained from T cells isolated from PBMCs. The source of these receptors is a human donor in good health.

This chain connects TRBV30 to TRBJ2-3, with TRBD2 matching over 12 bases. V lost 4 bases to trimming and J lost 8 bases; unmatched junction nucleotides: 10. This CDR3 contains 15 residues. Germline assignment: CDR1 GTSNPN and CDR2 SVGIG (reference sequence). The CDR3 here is CAWTRASGGVPTQYF. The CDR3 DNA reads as TGTGCCTGGACTAGGGCTAGCGGGGGGGTACCTACGCAGTATTTT.

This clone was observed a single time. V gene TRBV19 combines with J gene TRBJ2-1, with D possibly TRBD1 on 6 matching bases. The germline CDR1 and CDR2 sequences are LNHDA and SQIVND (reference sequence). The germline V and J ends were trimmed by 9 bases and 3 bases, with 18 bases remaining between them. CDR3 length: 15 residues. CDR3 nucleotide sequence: TGTGCCAGCACCCTAGAGAGGGGGAGCTACAATGAGCAGTTCTTC. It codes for CASTLERGSYNEQFF.

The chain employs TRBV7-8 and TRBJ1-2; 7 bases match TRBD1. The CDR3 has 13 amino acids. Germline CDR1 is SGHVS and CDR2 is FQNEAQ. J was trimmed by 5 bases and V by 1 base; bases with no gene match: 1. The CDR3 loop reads CASSLGDSYGYTF. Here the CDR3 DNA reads TGTGCCAGCAGCTTAGGGGACAGTTATGGCTACACCTTC.

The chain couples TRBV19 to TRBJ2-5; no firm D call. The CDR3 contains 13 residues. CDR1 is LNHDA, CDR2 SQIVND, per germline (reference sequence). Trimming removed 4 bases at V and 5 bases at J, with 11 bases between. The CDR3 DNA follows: TGTGCCAGTAGTACTGACTTTGGTGAGACCCAGTACTTC. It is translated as CASSTDFGETQYF.